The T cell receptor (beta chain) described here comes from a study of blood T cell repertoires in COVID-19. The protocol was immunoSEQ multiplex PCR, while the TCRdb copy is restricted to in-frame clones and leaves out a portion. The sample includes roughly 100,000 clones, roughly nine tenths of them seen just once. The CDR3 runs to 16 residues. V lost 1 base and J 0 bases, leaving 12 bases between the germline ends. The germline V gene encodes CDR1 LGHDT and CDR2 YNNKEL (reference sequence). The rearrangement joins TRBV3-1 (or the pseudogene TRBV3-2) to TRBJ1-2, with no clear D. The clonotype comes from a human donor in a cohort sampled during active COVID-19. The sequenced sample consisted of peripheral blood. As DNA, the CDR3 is TGTGCCAGCAGCCAAGTTGATGAGGAGGCTAACTATGGCTACACCTTC. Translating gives CASSQVDEEANYGYTF.